This TCR beta chain comes out of a study of vaccination and CD4 T cells after COVID-19. Treatment reported: roughly 11-day PBMC culture with coronavirus spike peptide pools or control peptides (ViraFEST assay). CDR3 length equals 14 residues. V lost 8 bases and J 1 base, leaving 11 bases between the germline ends. Germline values: CDR1 SNHLY, CDR2 FYNNEI. Regarding this clonotype: Its specificity is unknown.

The study sequenced cultured CD4+ T cell DNA using the Oncomine TCR Beta short-read assay. Each CDR3 protein gets one entry after TCRdb re-called the PCR reads with MiXCR. This table holds some 20,000 distinct CDR3 sequences, approximately 60% found once. The sample was CD4+ T cells from blood, cultured in vitro. The V gene is TRBV2, the J gene TRBJ2-2, with D uncertain. This clonotype originated in a human donor who had recovered from COVID-19. CDR3 sequence (DNA): TGTGCCAGCGAGCCATCCAGGAACACCGGGGAGCTGTTTTTT. Translation: CASEPSRNTGELFF.